This T cell receptor (beta chain) emerged from a study of beta chain features in type 1 diabetes. Expressed TCRB transcripts were sequenced, since all the RNA that had been isolated was reverse transcribed. Read counts averaged around 3.6 million for samples of naive, central memory and regulatory T cells. Generated by immunoSEQ multiplex PCR, the TCRdb table keeps only in-frame clones and is missing some. The data hold under 200,000 clones, with over 7.5% observed a single time. CDR1 and CDR2 from the germline V gene are LGHNA and YNFKEQ. V trimming: 0 bases; J trimming: 7 bases; junction bases outside the gene matches: 4. The CDR3 consists of 15 residues. Central memory, naive, regulatory and stem cell-like memory CD4+ cells were sorted by CD45RO/CCR7/CD25/CD127/CD95/CD27.

V is TRBV4-2 and J is TRBJ2-1, with 9 bases that match TRBD1. Input material: central memory CD4+ T cells from blood. The clonotype comes from a man between 18 and 35 years old in good health. The CDR3 loop reads CASSQETGGRNEQFF. In DNA form, the CDR3 reads TGTGCCAGCAGCCAAGAAACAGGGGGCAGAAATGAGCAGTTCTTC.